Below, 21 T cell receptor beta chains from the same sample are listed, as sequenced in a study of T cell responses to AZD1222 COVID-19 vaccine. Measured with immunoSEQ multiplex PCR; TCRdb has only the in-frame clones, and not every one. Of around 150,000 clones listed, more than 90% are singletons. The source material was peripheral blood, sampled on day 0 of AZD1222 vaccination. Receptor source: an adult in good health.

This chain uses TRBV19 with TRBJ1-1; D unclear. CDR1 and CDR2 from the germline V gene are LNHDA and SQIVND (reference sequence). The CDR3 is 15 residues long. V lost 4 bases, J lost 1 base, and 13 bases lay in between. The DNA of the CDR3 is TGTGCCAGTAGTACCGGAGGACCCACGAACACTGAAGCTTTCTTT. Translating gives CASSTGGPTNTEAFF.

V usage is TRBV27 and J usage is TRBJ2-7; D is ambiguous. This CDR3 is 14 amino acids long. CDR1 is MNHEY, CDR2 SMNVEV, per germline (reference sequence). The ends were cut back, 1 base at V and 7 bases at J, with 14 bases in the middle. The DNA of the CDR3 is TGTGCCAGCAGTTTATATCCTAACACCTGGGAGCAGTACTTC. Protein product: CASSLYPNTWEQYF.

The chain employs TRBV4-3 and TRBJ2-2; no clear D. The CDR3 loop spans 13 amino acids. V lost 0 bases and J lost 7, with 6 bases in between. Germline V gene lookup returns CDR1 LGHNA and CDR2 YSLEER. CDR3 amino acids: CASSQEWVGELFF. The CDR3 nucleotides are TGCGCCAGCAGCCAAGAATGGGTCGGGGAGCTGTTTTTT.

In this sample, this clone turned up once. This chain joins TRBV12-3 or TRBV12-4 and TRBJ1-2, with unresolved D. V shed 6 bases and J shed 2 bases, with 10 bases lying between them. CDR3 length: 13 amino acids. CDR3 in DNA: TGTGCCAGCAGATACGGAGCAAACTATGGCTACACCTTC. The encoded protein is CASRYGANYGYTF.

J is TRBJ2-3 and V is TRBV30; 9 bases are a match to TRBD1. Losses at the gene ends were 1 base for V and 1 base for J; bases not matched to a gene: 6. Looked up from germline, CDR1 is GTSNPN and CDR2 is SVGIG (reference sequence). The CDR3 extends over 16 amino acids. The CDR3 sequence is CAWSGGTGHGTDTQYF. The CDR3 bases are TGTGCCTGGAGTGGGGGGACAGGGCACGGCACAGATACGCAGTATTTT.

The CDR3 spells CASSASEVHTIYF. The CDR3 DNA follows: TGTGCCAGCTCTGCCTCTGAGGTGCACACCATATATTTT. V is TRBV7-2 and J is TRBJ1-3; no clear D. V lost 8 bases, J lost 8 bases, and 16 bases lay in between. Germline V lookup: CDR1 SGHTA, CDR2 FQGNSA. The CDR3 covers 13 residues.

This chain links TRBV7-8 with TRBJ1-5; D call uncertain. Trimming took off 5 bases at V and 4 bases at J, with 6 bases between the two ends. The germline V gene encodes CDR1 SGHVS and CDR2 FQNEAQ. The CDR3 is 12 amino acids. In nucleotides, the CDR3 is TGTGCCAGCAGCCCACAAAATCAGCCCCAGCATTTT. Translated, it gives CASSPQNQPQHF. The full variable domain, with the rest looked up from reference TRBV7-8 and TRBJ1-5, is GAGVSQSPRYKVAKRGQDVALRCDPISGHVSLFWYQQALGQGPEFLTYFQNEAQLDKSGLPSDRFFAERPEGSVSTLKIQRTQQEDSAVYLCASSPQNQPQHFGDGTRLSIL.

The CDR3 DNA reads as TGTGCCAGCAGTGGACAGGGGCTTAGCAATCAGCCCCAGCATTTT. Amino acid sequence: CASSGQGLSNQPQHF. The rearrangement uses TRBV2 and TRBJ1-5, with 8 bases matching TRBD1. V was clipped by 4 bases and J by 0 bases; unmatched bases: 2. The length of the CDR3 is 15 residues. Germline CDR1 reads SNHLY; CDR2 reads FYNNEI.

The rearrangement joins TRBV3-1 (or the pseudogene TRBV3-2) to TRBJ1-1, with D uncertain. Germline CDR1 and CDR2: LGHDT and YNNKEL (reference sequence). Trimming cost V 4 bases and J 4 bases, with 7 bases left between them. This CDR3 contains 12 residues. The CDR3 spells CASSRVGTEAFF. CDR3 in DNA: TGTGCCAGCAGCCGGGTGGGCACTGAAGCTTTCTTT.

This chain uses TRBV29-1 with TRBJ1-1; D is ambiguous. The CDR3 covers 13 residues. Trimming removed 0 bases from V and 1 base from J, with 6 bases in between. The V gene's germline CDR1 is SQVTM and CDR2 ANQGSEA. CDR3 residues: CSVEEDANTEAFF. Here the CDR3 DNA reads TGCAGCGTTGAAGAGGACGCGAACACTGAAGCTTTCTTT.

The V gene is TRBV28, the J gene TRBJ2-1; D possibly corresponds to TRBD1 (5 bases). Deletions cut 5 bases from V and 3 bases from J, with 14 bases between. The germline V gene has CDR1 MDHEN and CDR2 SYDVKM. The CDR3 contains 15 residues. The chain's CDR3 is CASSVDSRFYNEQFF. CDR3 nucleotides: TGTGCCAGCAGTGTAGACAGTCGCTTCTACAATGAGCAGTTCTTC.

This clone was detected once. V is TRBV14 and J is TRBJ1-1; TRBD1 might be the D (5 bases). Germline V gene lookup returns CDR1 SGHDN and CDR2 FVKESK. CDR3 size: 14 residues. V gave up 2 bases and J gave up 4 bases, with 11 bases separating them. In nucleotides, the CDR3 is TGTGCCAGCAGCCAATTGCAGGGCCCCACTGAAGCTTTCTTT. Translation: CASSQLQGPTEAFF.

This chain uses TRBV5-1 with TRBJ1-3; D unresolved. The CDR3 is 17 amino acids. The germline gives CDR1 SGHRS, CDR2 YFSETQ. The V gene lost 4 bases and the J gene lost 3 bases, with 20 bases spanning the gap. The CDR3 spells CASSIAVPFGGGNTIYF. Written as DNA, the CDR3 is TGCGCCAGCAGCATCGCGGTCCCTTTCGGCGGTGGAAACACCATATATTTT.

The chain carries TRBV5-4 and TRBJ2-7; D possibly corresponds to TRBD2 (6 bases). The CDR3 loop spans 15 amino acids. From germline, CDR1 is SGHNT and CDR2 YYREEE (reference sequence). The V end was cut by 0 bases, the J end by 7 bases, with 17 bases between. The CDR3 reads CASSLGSGGTREQYF. The CDR3 region has the DNA TGTGCCAGCAGCTTGGGGTCGGGCGGGACGAGGGAGCAGTACTTC.

The rearrangement links TRBV7-3 to TRBJ2-3; 13 bases match TRBD2. The CDR3 length is 16 residues. The junction had 1 base not matched to a gene; V was cut back by 3 bases and J by 1 base. Germline CDR1 reads SGHTA; CDR2 reads FQGTGA. CDR3 sequence (DNA): TGTGCCAGCAGCTTTACTAGCGGGGGGGGCACAGATACGCAGTATTTT. Protein product: CASSFTSGGGTDTQYF.

The chain is built from TRBV20-1 and TRBJ2-5; 7 bases line up with TRBD2. There are 11 residues in the CDR3. The germline V gene encodes CDR1 DFQATT and CDR2 SNEGSKA (reference sequence). The trim removed 6 bases at V and 5 bases at J, leaving 3 bases unmatched. CDR3 sequence reads: CSAAGVETQYF. DNA for the CDR3: TGCAGTGCCGCGGGAGTGGAGACCCAGTACTTC.

J is TRBJ2-3 and V is TRBV2; D assignment may be TRBD1 or TRBD2 (5 bases each). The V gene lost 9 bases and the J gene lost 2 bases, with 18 bases spanning the gap. Germline-derived CDR1 and CDR2 are SNHLY and FYNNEI. The CDR3 length is 15 residues. For the CDR3, the DNA is TGTGCCAGAGGAGCTCCCTCCGGGACCACAGATACGCAGTATTTT. The encoded protein is CARGAPSGTTDTQYF.

The chain uses TRBV7-8 and TRBJ2-3; 7 bases match TRBD1. There are 15 residues in the CDR3. V gave up 1 base and J gave up 2 bases; unmatched junction bases: 3. Looked up from germline, CDR1 is SGHVS and CDR2 is FQNEAQ. Written as DNA, the CDR3 is TGTGCCAGCAGCTTAGACAGGGGTTTCACAGATACGCAGTATTTT. Amino acid sequence: CASSLDRGFTDTQYF.

The chain couples TRBV19 to TRBJ2-1; 7 positions match TRBD2. V shed 6 bases and J 5 bases; nucleotides not matched to a gene: 13. The CDR3 runs 16 residues. Germline V CDR1 and CDR2: LNHDA, SQIVND (reference sequence). The CDR3, as DNA: TGTGCCAGTAGACGTCGAACGTGGGCGGGAGACAATGAGCAGTTCTTC. As protein: CASRRRTWAGDNEQFF.

This clone was detected only a few times. V usage is TRBV7-2 and J usage is TRBJ2-2; D may be TRBD1 (6 bases). The CDR3 covers 13 residues. Germline V gene data show CDR1 as SGHTA and CDR2 as FQGNSA. The V gene lost 6 bases and the J gene lost 7 bases, with 12 bases spanning the gap. CDR3 DNA: TGTGCCAGCAGATCCGGGACAAGCGGGGAGCTGTTTTTT. Translating gives CASRSGTSGELFF.

This clone occurred once. This chain joins TRBV5-1 and TRBJ1-5; no firm D call. In germline, CDR1 is SGHRS, CDR2 YFSETQ. This CDR3 has 16 amino acids. Trimming stripped 4 bases from V and 3 bases from J, with 17 bases between. The CDR3 region is CASSLRDPFLNQPQHF. CDR3 nucleotides: TGCGCCAGCAGCCTCCGTGACCCGTTTCTCAATCAGCCCCAGCATTTT.